A selection of T cell receptor beta chains follows, all from one sample in a study of regulatory T cells in long-lasting Graves disease. TCRdb fed the multiplex PCR reads into MiXCR, producing one record per CDR3 protein. The table includes 350,000 to 500,000 distinct CDR3 sequences, 21% detected once. The specimen was peripheral blood mononuclear cells (PBMCs), collected when the disease was refractory, from a patient treated with antithyroid drugs. Receptor source: a female donor with Graves disease. CDR3s leave out the opening cysteine and the closing phenylalanine or tryptophan. For some rows the clone size is stated as once, few or many, or as a class when expanded; others skip it.

size: -; V: TRBV2; J: TRBJ2-5; CDR3: ASTTSGRGETQY
size: -; V: TRBV6-1; J: TRBJ2-2; CDR3: ASSRGLAGGPDGELF
size: many; V: TRBV29-1; J: TRBJ2-5; CDR3: SVPTQGGMSETQY
size: many; V: TRBV28; J: TRBJ1-1; CDR3: ASRLATGAHLEAF
size: few; V: TRBV18; J: TRBJ1-4; CDR3: ASSPTGPGDEKLF
size: many; V: TRBV28; J: TRBJ2-5; CDR3: ASSLVVRDTYQETQY
size: many; V: TRBV28; J: TRBJ1-1; CDR3: ASSDRTGGNEAF
size: -; V: TRBV30; J: TRBJ1-2; CDR3: AWSVLGLYGYT
size: few; V: TRBV19; J: TRBJ2-1; CDR3: ASSQAGDTYNEQF
size: many; V: TRBV15; J: TRBJ1-2; CDR3: ATRIEGRQDYGYT
size: -; V: TRBV6-1; J: TRBJ2-1; CDR3: ASSEQLAGDYNEQF
size: many; V: TRBV6-1; J: TRBJ2-5; CDR3: ASSVHRVEETQY
size: many; V: TRBV2; J: TRBJ2-7; CDR3: ASSEQGSSYEQY
size: many; V: TRBV24-1; J: TRBJ1-2; CDR3: ATSDLWGQHGYT
size: few; V: TRBV5-1; J: TRBJ2-7; CDR3: ASSLAPGGNTYEQY
size: -; V: TRBV3-1; J: TRBJ2-2; CDR3: ASSQETTRQIATGELF
size: -; V: TRBV28; J: TRBJ2-7; CDR3: ASSNPGQVRNEQY
size: many; V: TRBV28; J: TRBJ1-1; CDR3: ASDPGTEAF
size: many; V: TRBV25-1; J: TRBJ1-2; CDR3: ASSDLGQLGYT
size: -; V: TRBV28; J: TRBJ2-7; CDR3: ASSPASGLIYEQY
size: many; V: TRBV6-5; J: TRBJ2-7; CDR3: ASSYSPRRSTYEQY
size: many; V: TRBV2; J: TRBJ2-7; CDR3: ASSEMQGATYEQY
size: many; V: TRBV28; J: TRBJ2-5; CDR3: ASRRPDRGRETQY
size: -; V: TRBV6-8; J: TRBJ2-1; CDR3: ASSVDSGTLNEQF
size: -; V: TRBV7-4; J: TRBJ1-3; CDR3: ASSPPDSQLSSGNTIY
size: many; V: TRBV7-8; J: TRBJ2-5; CDR3: ASSSGQGSTQY
size: many; V: TRBV7-2; J: TRBJ2-2; CDR3: ASSARDFLGELF
size: many; V: TRBV13; J: TRBJ1-2; CDR3: ASSTGPYGYT
size: few; V: TRBV10-3; J: TRBJ2-1; CDR3: AISESRGVLETEQF
size: -; V: TRBV4-1; J: TRBJ2-7; CDR3: ASSLRVEGVGSYEQY
size: -; V: TRBV5-1; J: TRBJ2-5; CDR3: ASSFNIGGETQY
size: -; V: TRBV20-1; J: TRBJ2-2; CDR3: SARGRWGGYTGELF
size: -; V: TRBV11-3; J: TRBJ2-1; CDR3: ASRPLAGVNEQF
size: many; V: TRBV2; J: TRBJ2-7; CDR3: ASSEARPYEQY
size: few; V: TRBV13; J: TRBJ1-2; CDR3: ASRNQTGYYGYT
size: -; V: TRBV7-2; J: TRBJ2-3; CDR3: ASSPRGLAGGVSQY
size: few; V: TRBV13; J: TRBJ1-1; CDR3: ASRRVARVNTEAF
size: -; V: TRBV25-1; J: TRBJ2-3; CDR3: ASTDTAFTDTQY
size: -; V: TRBV20-1; J: TRBJ1-2; CDR3: SAREKNYGYT
size: many; V: TRBV3-1; J: TRBJ1-2; CDR3: ASSQEWTAGGYT
size: many; V: TRBV2; J: TRBJ2-2; CDR3: ASSPDFTGELF
size: -; V: TRBV7-9; J: TRBJ2-7; CDR3: ASSFPGTVNYEQY
size: many; V: TRBV6-1; J: TRBJ2-5; CDR3: ASIRQGTGETQY
size: many; V: TRBV12-3/TRBV12-4; J: TRBJ1-2; CDR3: ASSQSPMYGYT
size: -; V: TRBV19; J: TRBJ1-5; CDR3: ASTQGIGNQPQH
size: few; V: TRBV6-1; J: TRBJ2-7; CDR3: ASSEGRRNGAAKSYEQY
size: many; V: TRBV11-2; J: TRBJ2-7; CDR3: ASSLESSGEQY
size: -; V: TRBV7-2; J: TRBJ1-6; CDR3: ASSLDLRNSPLH
size: few; V: TRBV19; J: TRBJ2-2; CDR3: AADSANGELF
size: -; V: TRBV20-1; J: TRBJ2-4; CDR3: SAPTGTKNIQY
size: -; V: TRBV10-3; J: TRBJ1-1; CDR3: AIGVTNTEAF
size: many; V: TRBV7-2; J: TRBJ2-5; CDR3: ASSLRQGVSPLQETQY
size: -; V: TRBV4-1; J: TRBJ2-7; CDR3: ASSQFATSEQY